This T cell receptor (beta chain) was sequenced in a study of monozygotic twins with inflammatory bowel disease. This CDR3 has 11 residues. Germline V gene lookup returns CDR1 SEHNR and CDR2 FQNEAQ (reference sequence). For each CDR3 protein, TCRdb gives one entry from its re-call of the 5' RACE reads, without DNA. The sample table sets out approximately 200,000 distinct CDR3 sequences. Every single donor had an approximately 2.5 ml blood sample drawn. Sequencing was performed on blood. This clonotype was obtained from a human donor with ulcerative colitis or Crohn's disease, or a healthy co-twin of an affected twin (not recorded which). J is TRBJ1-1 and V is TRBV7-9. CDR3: CASSLEMWAFF.